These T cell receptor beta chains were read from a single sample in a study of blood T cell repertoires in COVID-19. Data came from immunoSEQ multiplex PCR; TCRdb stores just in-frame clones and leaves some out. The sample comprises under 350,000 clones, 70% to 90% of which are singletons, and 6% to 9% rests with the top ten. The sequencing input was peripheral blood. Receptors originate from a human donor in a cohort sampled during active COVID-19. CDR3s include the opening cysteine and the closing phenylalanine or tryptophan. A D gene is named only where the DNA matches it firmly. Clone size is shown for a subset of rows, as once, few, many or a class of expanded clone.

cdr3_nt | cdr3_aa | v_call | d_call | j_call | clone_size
TGTGCCAGCAGTTTAGGACTAGTTGGCATTCAGTACTTC | CASSLGLVGIQYF | TRBV6-5 | TRBD2 | TRBJ2-4 | -
TGTGCCACGCCTAAACTAGCGGGGGGGCCTGGGGAGCAGTTCTTC | CATPKLAGGPGEQFF | TRBV6-5 | TRBD2 | TRBJ2-1 | -
TGCGCCAGCAGTGAGTCACTCACAGATACGCAGTATTTT | CASSESLTDTQYF | TRBV10-1 | - | TRBJ2-3 | -
TGTGCCACCAGACGGGACAGGGTGGTTTTGTGGTGTTCACCCCTCCACTTT | CATRRDRVVLWCSPLHF | TRBV24-1 | TRBD1 | TRBJ1-6 | -
TGTGCCAGTAGACCAGCGGGGGGGGTCACAGAGACCCAGTACTTC | CASRPAGGVTETQYF | TRBV19 | TRBD2 | TRBJ2-5 | -
TGTGCCAGCAGCCAAGGGCAATTCAGGTCACCCCTCCACTTT | CASSQGQFRSPLHF | TRBV3-1/TRBV3-2 | - | TRBJ1-6 | few
TGTGCCAGCAGTGAAGGAGGCAGATCCTACGAGCAGTACTTC | CASSEGGRSYEQYF | TRBV25-1 | - | TRBJ2-7 | few
TGTGCCAGCAGCTTCTATCTAGAGGAGACCCAGTACTTC | CASSFYLEETQYF | TRBV7-2 | - | TRBJ2-5 | -
TGTGCCATCAGTGTCAAGCGGGGGGGCGACGCAGATACGCAGTATTTT | CAISVKRGGDADTQYF | TRBV10-3 | TRBD2 | TRBJ2-3 | -
TGTGCCAGCTCCCAAGGAGTCCAGGGGTACGAGCAGTACTTC | CASSQGVQGYEQYF | TRBV18 | - | TRBJ2-7 | -
TGTGCCAGCACTACCTTCACGAACACTGAAGCTTTCTTT | CASTTFTNTEAFF | TRBV6-5 | - | TRBJ1-1 | few
TGTGCCAGCAGCTTAGTACCAGGGGGGACTTATGAGCAGTTCTTC | CASSLVPGGTYEQFF | TRBV7-7 | - | TRBJ2-1 | -
TGTGCCAGCAGTTCCCAGGGAGGAGGCTACACCTTC | CASSSQGGGYTF | TRBV12-3/TRBV12-4 | - | TRBJ1-2 | -
TGTGCCAGCAGCTTACTAGGAGGGGCCCAGTACTTC | CASSLLGGAQYF | TRBV7-3 | - | TRBJ2-5 | -
TGTGCCAGCAGTCGACAGGGCCGCTATGGCTACACCTTC | CASSRQGRYGYTF | TRBV12-3/TRBV12-4 | TRBD1 | TRBJ1-2 | -
TGTGCCAGCAGTGTAGGATGGGCAGGCGTGAACACCGGGGAGCTGTTTTTT | CASSVGWAGVNTGELFF | TRBV6-1 | - | TRBJ2-2 | -
TGCAGCGTTCTACGGGGGGGCCCTGAAGCTTTCTTT | CSVLRGGPEAFF | TRBV29-1 | - | TRBJ1-1 | once